This paragraph covers one TCR beta chain sequence. This CDR3 has 13 residues. The V end lost 2 bases, the J end lost 10 bases, and 15 bases lay between the germline ends. The data were taken from a study of Graves' ophthalmopathy and Graves' hyperthyroidism. For the study at large: Peripheral blood sampling occurred at initial diagnosis, before any treatment.

Establishment of the diagnosis relied upon clinical symptoms, serum thyroxine, TRAb, thyroid ultrasound and orbital computed tomography. RNA served as the template for amplifying TCR beta CDR3 regions. The library came from an HTBI-primed first-round RT-PCR and a second-round multiplex PCR. In TCRdb, the multiplex PCR reads were re-called with MiXCR into one record per CDR3 protein. The sample yields hundreds of thousands of distinct CDR3 sequences, around 45% seen once. This TCR was sampled from an adult man with Graves' ophthalmopathy. The sequencing input was peripheral blood. This chain uses TRBV12-3 or TRBV12-4 with TRBJ2-7, with D hard to call. CDR3 region: CASSLFTAGVQYF. The CDR3 DNA reads TGTGCCAGCAGTTTATTTACAGCCGGCGTCCAGTACTTC.